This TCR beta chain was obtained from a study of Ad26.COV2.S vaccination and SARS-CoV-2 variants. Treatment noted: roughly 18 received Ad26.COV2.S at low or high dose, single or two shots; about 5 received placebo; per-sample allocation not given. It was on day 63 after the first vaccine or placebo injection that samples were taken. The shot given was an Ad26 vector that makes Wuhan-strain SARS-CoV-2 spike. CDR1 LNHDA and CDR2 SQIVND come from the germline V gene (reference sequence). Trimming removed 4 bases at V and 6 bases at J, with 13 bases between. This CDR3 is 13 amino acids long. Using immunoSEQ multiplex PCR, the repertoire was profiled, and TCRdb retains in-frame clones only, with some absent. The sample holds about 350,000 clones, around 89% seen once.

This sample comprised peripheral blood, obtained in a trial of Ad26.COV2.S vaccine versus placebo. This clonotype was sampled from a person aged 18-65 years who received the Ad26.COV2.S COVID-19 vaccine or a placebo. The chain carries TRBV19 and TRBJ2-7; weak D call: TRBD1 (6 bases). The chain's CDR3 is CASSTGASLEQYF. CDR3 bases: TGTGCCAGTAGTACAGGGGCCTCTCTCGAGCAGTACTTC.